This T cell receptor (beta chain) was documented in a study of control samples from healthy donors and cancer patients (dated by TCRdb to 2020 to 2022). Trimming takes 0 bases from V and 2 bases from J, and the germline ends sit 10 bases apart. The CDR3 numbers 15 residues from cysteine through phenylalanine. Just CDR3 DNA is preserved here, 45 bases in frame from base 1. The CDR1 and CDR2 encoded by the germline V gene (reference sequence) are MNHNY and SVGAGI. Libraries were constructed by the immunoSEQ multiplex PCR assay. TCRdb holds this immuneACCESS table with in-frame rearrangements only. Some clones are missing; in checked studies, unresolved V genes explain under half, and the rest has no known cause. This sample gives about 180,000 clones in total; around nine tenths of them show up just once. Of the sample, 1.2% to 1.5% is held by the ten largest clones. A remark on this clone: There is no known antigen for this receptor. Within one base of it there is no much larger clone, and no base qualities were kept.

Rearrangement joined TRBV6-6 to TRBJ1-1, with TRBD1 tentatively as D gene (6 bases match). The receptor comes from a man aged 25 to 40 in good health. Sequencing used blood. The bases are TGTGCCAGCAGTTACTCCGACAGGCTTAACACTGAAGCTTTCTTT. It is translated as CASSYSDRLNTEAFF.